This T cell receptor (beta chain) comes out of a study of cytomegalovirus exposure and HLA in healthy donors. In the study overall: Genetic ancestry analysis placed about 80% of the 350 to 500 donors that were genotyped in the Caucasian-associated cluster. Study-wide points: A later examination showed that TCR association rates differed by HLA locus, with DRB1 most and HLA-C fewest. Most TCR beta V segments were productive about 90% or about 30% of the time in an earlier analysis. Upon later analysis, HLA-associated TCR beta chains proved more clonally expanded than other, equally common chains.

13 Jbeta primers and 60 Vbeta primers were used for the PCR. The repertoire was sequenced with immunoSEQ multiplex PCR; TCRdb's copy has only in-frame clones and lacks some. This sample has around 31,000 clones, with around nine tenths found just once. In its sample, this clone was seen a few times. What it recognizes is unknown. The V gene lost 4 bases and the J gene lost 6 bases, with 13 bases spanning the gap. The CDR3 contains 14 residues. Germline values: CDR1 LGHNA, CDR2 YNFKEQ. Material for sequencing was PBMCs. The chain joins TRBV4-2 to TRBJ1-5; D remains ambiguous. The receptor's source is a boy younger than 18 in good health and CMV-seronegative. CDR3 residues: CASSPREGGQPQHF. The CDR3, as DNA: TGTGCCAGCAGCCCCCGGGAGGGTGGTCAGCCCCAGCATTTT.